The 21 T cell receptor beta chains in this list originate from one sample, sequenced in a study of breast tumors, draining lymph nodes, adjacent tissues. TCRdb processed the multiplex PCR reads anew with MiXCR; each CDR3 protein has one entry. Here the sample spans about 180,000 distinct CDR3 sequences, roughly a third being singletons. Axillary draining lymph nodes of breast cancer patients supplied the node samples. Sequenced sample: axillary lymph node tissue. The source is a female donor with breast cancer. Some clones in this sample may be carry-over from other donors' samples.

This clonotype was recorded many times. The chain joins TRBV5-5 to TRBJ2-3; 10 positions agree with TRBD2. CDR1 SGHKS and CDR2 YYEKEE come from the germline V gene (reference sequence). This CDR3 region has 20 residues. The ends lost 2 bases at V and 1 base at J; junction bases unmatched: 16. CDR3 coding DNA: TGTGCCAGCAGCTTACGATTAGCAGCTAGCGGGAGCGGAGGCACAGATACGCAGTATTTT. Encoded protein: CASSLRLAASGSGGTDTQYF. The whole variable domain, filled in from reference TRBV5-5 and TRBJ2-3, reads DAGVTQSPTHLIKTRGQQVTLRCSPISGHKSVSWYQQVLGQGPQFIFQYYEKEERGRGNFPDRFSARQFPNYSSELNVNALLLGDSALYLCASSLRLAASGSGGTDTQYFGPGTRLTVL.

This clonotype was found many times. The V and J genes are TRBV29-1 and TRBJ1-4; D possibly corresponds to TRBD1 (5 bases). The germline V and J ends were trimmed by 6 bases and 0 bases, with 8 bases remaining between them. The CDR3 loop spans 13 amino acids. Germline CDR1 is SQVTM and CDR2 is ANQGSEA. CDR3 nucleotide sequence: TGCAGCGTCGGGGGGTCAACTAATGAAAAACTGTTTTTT. Translated: CSVGGSTNEKLFF.

This chain links TRBV28 with TRBJ2-2; 10 nucleotides agree with TRBD2. With V trimmed by 2 bases and J by 4 bases, 1 base remained unmatched. Germline V lookup: CDR1 MDHEN, CDR2 SYDVKM. The CDR3 has 15 residues. The CDR3 DNA sequence: TGTGCCAGCAGTTTAACTAGCGGGGTCACCGGGGAGCTGTTTTTT. Protein sequence: CASSLTSGVTGELFF.

Worth noting for this clonotype: This clone may be a read error of a much larger clone one base away. The chain has TRBV6-5 and TRBJ2-7; TRBD1 matches at 10 bases. The CDR3 contains 14 residues. Looked up from germline, CDR1 is MNHEY and CDR2 is SVGAGI. CDR3 DNA: TGTGCCAACAGTCGGACAGGGGGTTCCTACGAGCAGTACTTC. Translating gives CANSRTGGSYEQYF.

The V gene is TRBV7-8, the J gene TRBJ1-5; D is ambiguous. From germline, CDR1 is SGHVS and CDR2 FQNEAQ. V was trimmed by 0 bases and J by 6 bases, leaving 12 bases between them. The CDR3 length is 15 residues. The CDR3 DNA reads TGTGCCAGCAGCTTAGCTATGGGCCCCAGTCAGCCCCAGCATTTT. It is translated as CASSLAMGPSQPQHF.

The table lists this clonotype with many counts. The V and J genes are TRBV5-1 and TRBJ2-5, with TRBD1 matching 7 bases. The V gene's germline CDR1 is SGHRS and CDR2 YFSETQ. The CDR3 extends over 15 amino acids. V was clipped by 0 bases and J by 5 bases; unmatched bases: 7. CDR3 sequence: CASSLGDSSGETQYF. The CDR3 DNA sequence: TGCGCCAGCAGCTTGGGGGACAGCTCCGGGGAGACCCAGTACTTC.

The chain carries TRBV20-1 and TRBJ2-7; the match to TRBD2 covers 8 bases. Germline values: CDR1 DFQATT, CDR2 SNEGSKA (reference sequence). The CDR3 contains 16 residues. The ends lost 4 bases at V and 1 base at J; junction bases unmatched: 12. The CDR3 nucleotides read TGCAGTGCTAATCGCCGGGGGGGCGGGGTGTCCTACGAGCAGTACTTC. The encoded protein is CSANRRGGGVSYEQYF.

V gene TRBV25-1 combines with J gene TRBJ1-2, with 10 bases matching TRBD1. J was trimmed by 8 bases and V by 5 bases; bases with no gene match: 5. There are 13 residues in the CDR3. From germline, CDR1 is MGHDK and CDR2 SYGVNS. The CDR3 DNA is TGTGCCAGCAGTCTGGGGACAGGGGAAGGCTACACCTTC. Its protein product is CASSLGTGEGYTF.

This clonotype was seen many times. The chain is built from TRBV6-5 and TRBJ1-2; TRBD1 matches at 7 bases. J gave up 8 bases and V 4 bases, and 13 bases lay outside the gene matches. CDR1 and CDR2 (germline): MNHEY, SVGAGI. The CDR3 has 15 amino acids. The CDR3 coding sequence is TGTGCCAGCAGTTCGGCGGACAGGCGGCTCGGGGGCTACACCTTC. Amino acid sequence: CASSSADRRLGGYTF.

This clonotype was picked up many times. The chain uses TRBV9 and TRBJ2-7, with 9 positions matching TRBD1. The V gene's germline CDR1 is SGDLS and CDR2 YYNGEE. This CDR3 has 16 amino acids. The trim removed 4 bases at V and 2 bases at J, leaving 10 bases unmatched. The CDR3 region has the DNA TGTGCCAGCAGCCCCGGGACAGGGTTATTAGCCTACGAGCAGTACTTC. Encoded protein: CASSPGTGLLAYEQYF.

This clonotype occurred many times. The chain recombines TRBV4-2 with TRBJ2-1; TRBD2 matches at 9 bases. CDR1 and CDR2 (germline): LGHNA, YNFKEQ. This CDR3 comprises 15 residues. J was trimmed by 14 bases and V by 1 base; bases with no gene match: 12. CDR3 in amino acids: CASSQGSETSGRKFF. The DNA of the CDR3 is TGTGCCAGCAGCCAAGGTTCCGAGACTAGCGGACGAAAGTTCTTC.

In this sample, this clonotype turned up a few times. The chain joins TRBV27 to TRBJ2-7; no clear D. V gave up 6 bases and J gave up 0 bases, with 12 bases separating them. In germline, CDR1 is MNHEY, CDR2 SMNVEV (reference sequence). The CDR3 sequence is 14 residues long. The CDR3 bases are TGTGCCAGCAGAGCCAGACAATACTCCTACGAGCAGTACTTC. Translated: CASRARQYSYEQYF.

This clonotype was observed at least ten times. The chain combines TRBV6-1 with TRBJ2-5; D unresolved. The CDR3 consists of 13 residues. Germline V gives CDR1 MNHNS, CDR2 SASEGT. Trimming stripped 5 bases from V and 1 base from J, with 8 bases between. The DNA of the CDR3 is TGTGCCAGCAGTAAGTTCGGCCAAGAGACCCAGTACTTC. It translates to CASSKFGQETQYF.

This clonotype has a count of ten or more. Here the CDR3 DNA reads TGTGCCAGCAGCCCTAGCGGGCCTTCTTACGAGCAGTACTTC. It translates to CASSPSGPSYEQYF. This chain connects TRBV7-9 to TRBJ2-7; 8 bases align to TRBD2. There are 14 residues in the CDR3. The V segment lost 5 bases and the J segment 4 bases; nucleotides outside the gene matches: 7. The germline CDR1 and CDR2 sequences are SEHNR and FQNEAQ (reference sequence).

Many counts were recorded for this clonotype. The gene calls are TRBV24-1 and TRBJ2-2; D possibly uses TRBD1 or TRBD2 (6 bases each). Looked up from germline, CDR1 is KGHDR and CDR2 is SFDVKD. Trimming removed 3 bases at V and 5 bases at J, with 12 bases between. The CDR3 covers 15 residues. The CDR3 sequence: CATSDPGAGTGELFF. The DNA for the CDR3 is TGTGCCACCAGTGATCCGGGGGCGGGTACCGGGGAGCTGTTTTTT.

Concerning this clonotype: A read error may explain this, as a much larger clone is one base away. The chain links TRBV6-5 to TRBJ1-2, with D uncertain. The length of the CDR3 is 15 residues. Germline V gene data show CDR1 as MNHEY and CDR2 as SVGAGI. Trimming pared 11 bases from V and 4 bases from J, leaving 23 bases between. CDR3 in DNA: TGTGCCGGCACCTCCTTGGGGAGCGAACTCTATGGCTACACCTTC. Residues: CAGTSLGSELYGYTF.

The CDR3 DNA is TGTGCCAGCAGTGCTAGAGGAATTGGGGGGGAGACCCAGTACTTC. It codes for CASSARGIGGETQYF. The V and J genes are TRBV25-1 and TRBJ2-5; tentative D call: TRBD2 (6 bases). With 4 bases removed from V and 5 bases from J, the gap between germline ends came to 17 bases. Germline assignment: CDR1 MGHDK and CDR2 SYGVNS. This CDR3 has 15 residues.

CDR3 sequence (DNA): TGTGCCAGTAGTAACGCAGGGGGACGGGCTAATGAAAAACTGTTTTTT. It codes for CASSNAGGRANEKLFF. The chain couples TRBV19 to TRBJ1-4; 7 nucleotides align to TRBD1. V was pared by 4 bases and J by 3 bases, with 8 bases of the junction left unmatched. This CDR3 comprises 16 residues. CDR1 LNHDA and CDR2 SQIVND come from the germline V gene (reference sequence).

Points on this clonotype: A much larger clone is a single base away; this may be a read error. The chain uses TRBV6-5 and TRBJ2-2; TRBD1 might be the D (6 bases). The V end was cut by 5 bases, the J end by 0 bases, with 16 bases between. Looked up from germline, CDR1 is MNHEY and CDR2 is SVGAGI. The CDR3 is 17 residues long. CDR3 protein: CASSHRTDSANTGELFF. The CDR3 nucleotides read TGTGCCAGCAGTCACCGGACAGACTCCGCGAACACCGGGGAGCTGTTTTTT.

Comments on this clonotype: A much larger clone lies one base from this, so it may be a read error. Since the CDR3 does not end with the conserved phenylalanine or tryptophan, this likely comes from a read error. The chain recombines TRBV19 with TRBJ2-1, with 10 nucleotides matching TRBD2. The CDR3 is 16 amino acids. V lost 4 bases and J lost 2; bases outside the gene matches: 5. CDR1 and CDR2 (germline): LNHDA, SQIVND (reference sequence). The CDR3 sequence: CASSTSGGVTYNEQFS. CDR3 DNA: TGTGCCAGTAGTACGAGCGGGGGGGTAACCTACAATGAGCAGTTCTCC.

The chain joins TRBV7-9 to TRBJ1-2, with D possibly being TRBD1 (6 bases). This CDR3 is 16 amino acids long. Trimming removed 4 bases from V and 2 bases from J, with 17 bases in between. The germline V gene encodes CDR1 SEHNR and CDR2 FQNEAQ (reference sequence). The CDR3: CASSYPRNRANYGYTF. Written as DNA, the CDR3 is TGTGCCAGCAGCTACCCCAGGAACAGGGCGAACTATGGCTACACCTTC.